This is a list of T cell receptor beta chains from one sample in a study of control samples from healthy donors and cancer patients. Clones were read by immunoSEQ multiplex PCR, and TCRdb kept only the in-frame ones, dropping some. This sample carries around 100,000 clones, roughly 90% of them seen once, and the ten largest clones take 15% to 20%. Sequencing input: blood. Receptors originate from a woman aged 45 to 65 in good health. CDR3s include the opening cysteine and the closing phenylalanine or tryptophan. A D gene is named only where the DNA matches it firmly. Only part of the rows carry a size: once, few, many, or a class if the clone is expanded.

abundance: -; j_gene: TRBJ2-1; v_gene: TRBV7-6; d_gene: TRBD2; CDR3aa: CASSLVSGSAYNEQFF; CDR3nt: TGTGCCAGCAGCTTGGTTAGCGGGAGCGCCTACAATGAGCAGTTCTTC
abundance: -; j_gene: TRBJ1-5; v_gene: TRBV6-5; d_gene: -; CDR3aa: CASRGSQRNQPQHF; CDR3nt: TGTGCCAGCAGGGGGAGTCAACGGAATCAGCCCCAGCATTTT
abundance: -; j_gene: TRBJ1-5; v_gene: TRBV7-9; d_gene: -; CDR3aa: CASLLSRAPISYQPQHF; CDR3nt: TGTGCCAGCCTCCTCTCCCGGGCCCCAATATCATATCAGCCCCAGCATTTT
abundance: few; j_gene: TRBJ2-7; v_gene: TRBV10-3; d_gene: TRBD1; CDR3aa: CAIRIRDSSEQYF; CDR3nt: TGTGCCATCAGAATTCGGGACAGCTCCGAGCAGTACTTC
abundance: -; j_gene: TRBJ1-2; v_gene: TRBV7-8; d_gene: TRBD1; CDR3aa: CASSARTGGGRTF; CDR3nt: TGTGCCAGCAGCGCAAGGACAGGGGGCGGACGTACCTTC
abundance: -; j_gene: TRBJ2-2; v_gene: TRBV7-9; d_gene: -; CDR3aa: CASSEAGENTGELFF; CDR3nt: TGTGCCAGCAGCGAGGCAGGGGAGAACACCGGGGAGCTGTTTTTT
abundance: -; j_gene: TRBJ1-3; v_gene: TRBV18; d_gene: TRBD1; CDR3aa: CASSTGTGIGNTIYF; CDR3nt: TGTGCCAGCTCAACAGGGACAGGGATTGGAAACACCATATATTTT
abundance: -; j_gene: TRBJ2-1; v_gene: TRBV19; d_gene: TRBD2; CDR3aa: CASREAPYNEQFF; CDR3nt: TGTGCCAGTCGGGAGGCCCCCTACAATGAGCAGTTCTTC
abundance: -; j_gene: TRBJ2-1; v_gene: TRBV4-3; d_gene: -; CDR3aa: CASSQGRVREQFF; CDR3nt: TGCGCCAGCAGCCAGGGGCGGGTACGGGAGCAGTTCTTC
abundance: few; j_gene: TRBJ1-1; v_gene: TRBV7-9; d_gene: -; CDR3aa: CASSHPGPNTEAFF; CDR3nt: TGTGCCAGCAGCCACCCAGGGCCGAACACTGAAGCTTTCTTT
abundance: -; j_gene: TRBJ2-2; v_gene: TRBV28; d_gene: -; CDR3aa: CASSLGGANTGELFF; CDR3nt: TGTGCCAGCAGTTTAGGGGGGGCGAATACCGGGGAGCTGTTTTTT
abundance: -; j_gene: TRBJ1-2; v_gene: TRBV18; d_gene: -; CDR3aa: CASSPGRLDGYTF; CDR3nt: TGTGCCAGCTCACCAGGCAGGCTAGATGGCTACACCTTC
abundance: -; j_gene: TRBJ1-5; v_gene: TRBV6-5; d_gene: -; CDR3aa: CASSLTDTVQPQHF; CDR3nt: TGTGCCAGCAGCCTCACTGACACGGTTCAGCCCCAGCATTTT
abundance: -; j_gene: TRBJ2-1; v_gene: TRBV6-5; d_gene: TRBD1; CDR3aa: CASGMTGTDGDEQFF; CDR3nt: TGTGCCAGCGGAATGACAGGGACCGACGGGGATGAGCAGTTCTTC
abundance: -; j_gene: TRBJ1-6; v_gene: TRBV6-5; d_gene: -; CDR3aa: CASSIGGAPLHF; CDR3nt: TGTGCCAGCAGCATAGGCGGGGCACCCCTCCACTTT
abundance: -; j_gene: TRBJ2-7; v_gene: TRBV6-2/TRBV6-3; d_gene: -; CDR3aa: CASSPGTPPTYEQYF; CDR3nt: TGTGCCAGCAGCCCTGGAACACCACCGACCTACGAGCAGTACTTC
abundance: -; j_gene: TRBJ1-1; v_gene: TRBV5-1; d_gene: TRBD1; CDR3aa: CASSMGRGIEAFF; CDR3nt: TGCGCCAGCTCGATGGGCAGGGGGATTGAAGCTTTCTTT
abundance: -; j_gene: TRBJ1-2; v_gene: TRBV27; d_gene: -; CDR3aa: CASSPRGRLYVGYTF; CDR3nt: TGTGCCAGCAGCCCCCGGGGACGGCTTTATGTTGGCTACACCTTC
abundance: -; j_gene: TRBJ1-5; v_gene: TRBV15; d_gene: -; CDR3aa: CATSRGPRGAWGQPQHF; CDR3nt: TGTGCCACCAGCAGGGGTCCTAGAGGTGCTTGGGGTCAGCCCCAGCATTTT
abundance: -; j_gene: TRBJ1-2; v_gene: TRBV4-1; d_gene: TRBD1; CDR3aa: CASSRTLTGVPTTYGYTF; CDR3nt: TGCGCCAGCAGCCGAACATTGACAGGGGTGCCGACTACCTATGGCTACACCTTC
abundance: -; j_gene: TRBJ1-4; v_gene: TRBV27; d_gene: TRBD1; CDR3aa: CASSTRVRQGSNEKLFF; CDR3nt: TGTGCCAGCAGCACCCGTGTCAGACAGGGGTCTAATGAAAAACTGTTTTTT
abundance: -; j_gene: TRBJ1-4; v_gene: TRBV19; d_gene: -; CDR3aa: CASSIERTNEKLFF; CDR3nt: TGTGCCAGTAGTATAGAACGGACAAATGAAAAACTGTTTTTT
abundance: -; j_gene: TRBJ2-5; v_gene: TRBV11-2; d_gene: -; CDR3aa: CASSLVLSAQETQYF; CDR3nt: TGTGCCAGCAGCTTAGTGTTAAGCGCCCAAGAGACCCAGTACTTC
abundance: -; j_gene: TRBJ2-2; v_gene: TRBV11-1; d_gene: -; CDR3aa: CASSLVSNTGELFF; CDR3nt: TGTGCCAGCAGCTTAGTCTCGAACACCGGGGAGCTGTTTTTT
abundance: -; j_gene: TRBJ2-5; v_gene: TRBV5-4; d_gene: -; CDR3aa: CASSFPGGTQETQYF; CDR3nt: TGTGCCAGCAGCTTTCCAGGGGGGACTCAGGAGACCCAGTACTTC
abundance: -; j_gene: TRBJ1-1; v_gene: TRBV25-1; d_gene: TRBD1; CDR3aa: CASSRQGVAFF; CDR3nt: TGTGCCAGCAGTAGACAGGGGGTTGCTTTCTTT
abundance: -; j_gene: TRBJ1-3; v_gene: TRBV7-3; d_gene: -; CDR3aa: CASSIDSGNTIYF; CDR3nt: TGTGCCAGCAGCATCGACAGCGGAAACACCATATATTTT
abundance: -; j_gene: TRBJ2-1; v_gene: TRBV19; d_gene: -; CDR3aa: CASSAYNEQFF; CDR3nt: TGTGCCAGTAGCGCGTACAATGAGCAGTTCTTC
abundance: -; j_gene: TRBJ2-5; v_gene: TRBV7-9; d_gene: -; CDR3aa: CASSPNPGAGTSETQYF; CDR3nt: TGTGCCAGCAGCCCTAATCCCGGGGCCGGTACTTCGGAGACCCAGTACTTC
abundance: few; j_gene: TRBJ1-5; v_gene: TRBV18; d_gene: -; CDR3aa: CASSPQGVVQPQHF; CDR3nt: TGTGCCAGCTCACCCCAAGGGGTAGTTCAGCCCCAGCATTTT
abundance: -; j_gene: TRBJ2-3; v_gene: TRBV19; d_gene: TRBD2; CDR3aa: CASKGGSGADTQYF; CDR3nt: TGTGCCAGTAAGGGCGGTAGCGGGGCAGATACGCAGTATTTT
abundance: -; j_gene: TRBJ2-2; v_gene: TRBV6-4; d_gene: TRBD2; CDR3aa: CASSGGDYRGELFF; CDR3nt: TGTGCCAGCAGTGGCGGGGACTACCGCGGGGAGCTGTTTTTT
abundance: -; j_gene: TRBJ1-1; v_gene: TRBV4-1; d_gene: -; CDR3aa: CASSPGGIGTEAFF; CDR3nt: TGCGCCAGCAGCCCCGGTGGAATAGGAACTGAAGCTTTCTTT
abundance: -; j_gene: TRBJ2-1; v_gene: TRBV3-1/TRBV3-2; d_gene: -; CDR3aa: CASGRGPSYNEQFF; CDR3nt: TGTGCCAGCGGTCGGGGGCCCTCCTACAATGAGCAGTTCTTC
abundance: -; j_gene: TRBJ2-2; v_gene: TRBV11-2; d_gene: -; CDR3aa: CASSRWTENTGELFF; CDR3nt: TGTGCCAGCAGCAGATGGACAGAGAACACCGGGGAGCTGTTTTTT
abundance: -; j_gene: TRBJ2-7; v_gene: TRBV7-3; d_gene: TRBD1; CDR3aa: CASSSGQGNEQYF; CDR3nt: TGTGCCAGCAGCTCAGGACAGGGCAACGAGCAGTACTTC
abundance: -; j_gene: TRBJ1-5; v_gene: TRBV12-3/TRBV12-4; d_gene: -; CDR3aa: CASSRGWSQPQHF; CDR3nt: TGTGCCAGCTCCCGGGGTTGGAGTCAGCCCCAGCATTTT
abundance: -; j_gene: TRBJ2-2; v_gene: TRBV11-2; d_gene: -; CDR3aa: CASSLEGQANTGELFF; CDR3nt: TGTGCCAGCAGCTTAGAGGGACAAGCGAACACCGGGGAGCTGTTTTTT
abundance: -; j_gene: TRBJ2-1; v_gene: TRBV9; d_gene: -; CDR3aa: CASSVGGTLNEQFF; CDR3nt: TGTGCCAGCAGCGTAGGTGGCACGCTGAATGAGCAGTTCTTC
abundance: few; j_gene: TRBJ2-1; v_gene: TRBV3-1/TRBV3-2; d_gene: -; CDR3aa: CASSHLRQYNEQFF; CDR3nt: TGTGCCAGCAGCCACCTAAGACAGTACAATGAGCAGTTCTTC
abundance: -; j_gene: TRBJ2-5; v_gene: TRBV2; d_gene: TRBD2; CDR3aa: CASSVLAGFETQYF; CDR3nt: TGTGCCAGCAGTGTTCTAGCGGGATTTGAGACCCAGTACTTC
abundance: -; j_gene: TRBJ2-5; v_gene: TRBV5-1; d_gene: TRBD1; CDR3aa: CASSFQGAQETQYF; CDR3nt: TGCGCCAGCAGCTTTCAGGGGGCACAAGAGACCCAGTACTTC
abundance: -; j_gene: TRBJ1-2; v_gene: TRBV7-9; d_gene: -; CDR3aa: CASSQEWGYTF; CDR3nt: TGTGCCAGCAGCCAAGAGTGGGGCTACACCTTC
abundance: -; j_gene: TRBJ2-5; v_gene: TRBV6-4; d_gene: TRBD1; CDR3aa: CASALHRGSQETQYF; CDR3nt: TGTGCCAGTGCATTACACAGGGGGTCTCAAGAGACCCAGTACTTC
abundance: -; j_gene: TRBJ2-3; v_gene: TRBV7-9; d_gene: TRBD2; CDR3aa: CASSPGLAAFGDTQYF; CDR3nt: TGTGCCAGCAGCCCCGGACTAGCGGCCTTCGGTGATACGCAGTATTTT
abundance: once; j_gene: TRBJ2-3; v_gene: TRBV12-3/TRBV12-4; d_gene: -; CDR3aa: CASSILGADTQYF; CDR3nt: TGTGCCAGCAGCATATTGGGGGCAGATACGCAGTATTTT
abundance: few; j_gene: TRBJ2-2; v_gene: TRBV5-1; d_gene: TRBD2; CDR3aa: CASSLPNSGSNTGELFF; CDR3nt: TGCGCCAGCAGCTTGCCTAATAGCGGGAGCAACACCGGGGAGCTGTTTTTT
abundance: -; j_gene: TRBJ1-2; v_gene: TRBV2; d_gene: -; CDR3aa: CASTEGSVPYGYTF; CDR3nt: TGTGCCAGCACGGAGGGAAGTGTTCCCTATGGCTACACCTTC
abundance: once; j_gene: TRBJ2-1; v_gene: TRBV18; d_gene: -; CDR3aa: CASSPVPGGHKQFF; CDR3nt: TGTGCCAGCTCACCAGTCCCCGGTGGGCATAAGCAGTTCTTC
abundance: once; j_gene: TRBJ2-4; v_gene: TRBV4-3; d_gene: -; CDR3aa: CARVSRVLAKNIQYF; CDR3nt: TGCGCCAGGGTTTCTCGGGTCCTAGCCAAAAACATTCAGTACTTC
abundance: once; j_gene: TRBJ1-2; v_gene: TRBV18; d_gene: -; CDR3aa: CASSAPLPATIYGYTF; CDR3nt: TGTGCCAGCTCGGCCCCCTTGCCAGCTACTATCTATGGCTACACCTTC
abundance: -; j_gene: TRBJ1-4; v_gene: TRBV4-3; d_gene: -; CDR3aa: CASSPQEGSMNEKLFF; CDR3nt: TGCGCCAGCAGCCCACAGGAGGGGAGTATGAATGAAAAACTGTTTTTT
abundance: -; j_gene: TRBJ1-5; v_gene: TRBV19; d_gene: TRBD1; CDR3aa: CASSFGQGAYQPQHF; CDR3nt: TGTGCCAGTAGTTTTGGGCAGGGGGCATATCAGCCCCAGCATTTT
abundance: few; j_gene: TRBJ1-2; v_gene: TRBV10-3; d_gene: -; CDR3aa: CAITREVANYGYTF; CDR3nt: TGTGCCATCACCAGAGAGGTGGCTAACTATGGCTACACCTTC
abundance: few; j_gene: TRBJ1-2; v_gene: TRBV5-1; d_gene: -; CDR3aa: CASSRDRLGDLSAYGYTF; CDR3nt: TGCGCCAGCAGCCGCGACAGGTTGGGCGATCTATCGGCCTATGGCTACACCTTC